These T cell receptor beta chains were read from a single sample in a study of CD8+CD57+ T cells in acquired aplastic anemia. MiXCR, applied by TCRdb to the reads, yields one record per CDR3 protein. In the table there are 150,000 to 200,000 distinct CDR3 sequences, less than 65% of which are singletons. Specimen: sorted CD4+, CD8+, or CD8+CD57+ T cells (not recorded which) from PBMCs. All receptors come from a human donor with severe aplastic anemia or a healthy control (not recorded which). Both conserved end residues are part of each CDR3. A D gene is named only where the DNA matches it firmly. Only part of the rows carry a size: once, few, many, or a class if the clone is expanded.

D gene	clone size	J gene	V gene	CDR3 DNA	CDR3 protein
TRBD2	.	TRBJ2-7	TRBV7-8	TGTGCCAGCAGGGGGTTGGGGACTAGCGCCCACGAGCAGTACTTC	CASRGLGTSAHEQYF
.	.	TRBJ2-3	TRBV24-1	TGTGCCACCAGTGGCGGGCCGGGGTACACAGATACGCAGTATTTT	CATSGGPGYTDTQYF
TRBD1	.	TRBJ1-1	TRBV2	TGTGCCAGCCGGGACAGGGGGCTTCGGAACACTGAAGCTTTCTTT	CASRDRGLRNTEAFF
TRBD2	.	TRBJ2-3	TRBV10-1	TGCGCCAGCAGTGGGACTAGCGGGGTCGCAGATACGCAGTATTTT	CASSGTSGVADTQYF
.	.	TRBJ2-7	TRBV19	TGTGCCAGTAGTATAGTGACAGGAAACGAGCAGTACTTC	CASSIVTGNEQYF
TRBD2	many	TRBJ2-5	TRBV10-3	TGTGCCATCAGGGGGACCAGCGGGGGTGAACAAGAGACCCAGTACTTC	CAIRGTSGGEQETQYF
TRBD1	.	TRBJ1-1	TRBV10-3	TGTGCCATCAGCGCCAGGGGACAGCAGAACACTGAAGCTTTCTTT	CAISARGQQNTEAFF
.	once	TRBJ1-1	TRBV29-1	TGCAGCGTTGTCCCAGCTATACTGAACACTGAAGCTTTCTTT	CSVVPAILNTEAFF
.	.	TRBJ1-1	TRBV5-1	TGCGCCAGCAGCACTGGACAGACGAACACTGAAGCTTTCTTT	CASSTGQTNTEAFF
TRBD2	.	TRBJ2-5	TRBV9	TGTGCCAGCAGCCTCTGGACTAGCGGGAAAGAGACCCAGTACTTC	CASSLWTSGKETQYF
.	.	TRBJ2-1	TRBV24-1	TGTGCCACCAGTGATTTGCGCGGGGGCCAGGGGGCAGGTAATGAGCAGTTCTTC	CATSDLRGGQGAGNEQFF
.	.	TRBJ2-7	TRBV19	TGTGCCAGTAGTATAAATGGAGATTACGAGCAGTACTTC	CASSINGDYEQYF
.	once	TRBJ1-5	TRBV6-5	TGTGCCAGCAGCGAGTTTGGTCAGCCCCAGCATTTT	CASSEFGQPQHF
.	.	TRBJ1-5	TRBV7-2	TGTGCCAGCAGCTTAGGGAACAGTCATCAGCCCCAGCATTTT	CASSLGNSHQPQHF
.	many	TRBJ1-2	TRBV6-1	TGTGCCAGCAGTGAAGGGGTGGGATCGGCCTATGGCTACACCTTC	CASSEGVGSAYGYTF
TRBD2	many	TRBJ2-4	TRBV10-3	TGTGCCATCAGTGAGACTAGCGGGGGGGCTGTATACATTCAGTACTTC	CAISETSGGAVYIQYF
.	.	TRBJ2-2	TRBV7-2	TGTGCCAGCAGCCCTGCTGTGACCGGGGAGCTGTTTTTT	CASSPAVTGELFF
.	.	TRBJ1-2	TRBV7-8	TGTGCCAGCAGAGACGTTGGGGGAGGTCCGCGGAGAAGCTATGGCTACACCTTC	CASRDVGGGPRRSYGYTF
.	few	TRBJ1-6	TRBV7-9	TGTGCCAGCAGCCCGTTCGAGGGGGTGCCACCCCTCCACTTT	CASSPFEGVPPLHF
.	.	TRBJ1-2	TRBV10-3	TGTGCCATCGGCAGGGGTAGTGGCTACACCTTC	CAIGRGSGYTF
.	.	TRBJ2-3	TRBV20-1	TGCAGTGCTAGCCGCGGACTTGGCACAGATACGCAGTATTTT	CSASRGLGTDTQYF
.	.	TRBJ2-1	TRBV20-1	TGCAGTGCTAGAGGTCTAGGGAGGACCCTCGGTGAGCAGTTCTTC	CSARGLGRTLGEQFF
.	few	TRBJ2-5	TRBV19	TGTGCCAGTAAAGGGACAACTCAAGAGACCCAGTACTTC	CASKGTTQETQYF
.	many	TRBJ1-5	TRBV28	TGTGCCAGCAGTTTATCCCTTACGCCCCAGCATTTT	CASSLSLTPQHF
TRBD1	.	TRBJ1-1	TRBV3-1	TGTGCCAGCAGTCTTACCGCCCCCGGACAGGGCTCCACTGAAGCTTTCTTT	CASSLTAPGQGSTEAFF
TRBD1	few	TRBJ2-7	TRBV7-3	TGTGCCAGCAGCTTAACACAGGGGCGGGAGCAGTACTTC	CASSLTQGREQYF
TRBD1	.	TRBJ2-7	TRBV6-6	TGTGCCAGCACCGGGACAGGCGATCCCTACGAGCAGTACTTC	CASTGTGDPYEQYF
.	few	TRBJ2-3	TRBV5-1	TGCGCCAGCAGCTGGACAGACCGCACAGATACGCAGTATTTT	CASSWTDRTDTQYF
TRBD2	once	TRBJ2-5	TRBV7-2	TGTGCCGGCAGCTTAAGCGGGGGCCAAGAGACCCAGTACTTC	CAGSLSGGQETQYF
TRBD2	.	TRBJ2-7	TRBV7-9	TGTGCCAGCAGCTTAGTGGCGCGGGGGGCCTACGAGCAGTACTTC	CASSLVARGAYEQYF
TRBD1	.	TRBJ2-2	TRBV7-2	TGTGCCAGCAGCCAGGGACAGGCTAGCACCGGGGAGCTGTTTTTT	CASSQGQASTGELFF
.	.	TRBJ2-7	TRBV2	TGTGCCAGCAGTGCAAGAGTGACGGACGAGCAGTACTTC	CASSARVTDEQYF
.	few	TRBJ2-7	TRBV2	TGTGCCAGCATAGCAGGGAGCCGCTCCTACGAGCAGTACTTC	CASIAGSRSYEQYF
.	once	TRBJ1-1	TRBV2	TGTGCCAGTACTAGTGAGCGCGGGACTGAAGCTTTCTTT	CASTSERGTEAFF
TRBD1	.	TRBJ2-7	TRBV20-1	TGCAGTGCTAGGGACAGGGGGGGACGCGAGCAGTACTTC	CSARDRGGREQYF
.	.	TRBJ2-2	TRBV2	TGTGCCAGCAGTGATCCTACCGGGGAGCTGTTTTTT	CASSDPTGELFF
.	.	TRBJ2-7	TRBV29-1	TGCAGCAGTTTAAGGCAATCCTACGAGCAGTACTTC	CSSLRQSYEQYF
TRBD1	.	TRBJ1-3	TRBV7-7	TGTGCCAGCAGCACTAGACAGGGGAGGTCTGGAAACACCATATATTTT	CASSTRQGRSGNTIYF
.	.	TRBJ1-6	TRBV5-8	TGTGCCAGCAGCTTCGGATCAGGGGATAATTCACCCCTCCACTTT	CASSFGSGDNSPLHF
TRBD2	.	TRBJ2-7	TRBV7-8	TGTGCCAGCAGCGCGGGGGGCGATCCCTACGAGCAGTACTTC	CASSAGGDPYEQYF
.	.	TRBJ2-5	TRBV20-1	TGCAGTGCTAGACAAGCGTGGGGCCTGCAAGAGACCCAGTACTTC	CSARQAWGLQETQYF
.	.	TRBJ1-5	TRBV7-8	TGTGCCAGCAGCGAGGGCTCTACCAAGCATTTT	CASSEGSTKHF
.	.	TRBJ1-6	TRBV4-1	TGCGCCAGCAGCCAAGTGACGGTCCTAGGTTCACCCCTCCACTTT	CASSQVTVLGSPLHF
TRBD2	.	TRBJ2-1	TRBV28	TGTGCCAGCAGTTTCCTAGCGGGGGGTTACAATGAGCAGTTCTTC	CASSFLAGGYNEQFF
TRBD1	many	TRBJ2-1	TRBV19	TGTGCCAGTAGCACGACAGGGGGCGACTACAATGAGCAGTTCTTC	CASSTTGGDYNEQFF
TRBD2	once	TRBJ2-7	TRBV7-9	TGTGCCAGCAGCTTAGAAGGGAGGGTGAAGTACTTC	CASSLEGRVKYF
TRBD1	.	TRBJ1-1	TRBV7-9	TGTGCCAGCAGCCCTGGACAGGGTTTGAACACTGAAGCTTTCTTT	CASSPGQGLNTEAFF
TRBD2	.	TRBJ2-7	TRBV6-6	TGTGCCAGCAGAGGCTCCCAGCGGGGCAACTCCTACGAGCAGTACTTC	CASRGSQRGNSYEQYF
.	many	TRBJ1-1	TRBV7-3	TGTGCCAGCAGCTTACGCGACCTGGGTCGAGAGACTGAAGCTTTCTTT	CASSLRDLGRETEAFF